This entry lists 6 T cell receptor beta chains sequenced from one sample in a study of cytomegalovirus exposure and HLA in healthy donors. Primers for the PCR totalled 60 Vbeta and 13 Jbeta. TCRdb's copy holds only in-frame clones and misses some; the assay was immunoSEQ multiplex PCR. Here the sample spans approximately 150,000 clones, roughly 80% being singletons. The sequencing input was PBMCs. Receptor source: a man aged 45-65 years in good health and CMV-seropositive.

The chain combines TRBV7-3 with TRBJ2-1; 10 bases fit TRBD2. Germline assignment: CDR1 SGHTA and CDR2 FQGTGA. The CDR3 totals 19 residues. The ends lost 5 bases at V and 4 bases at J; junction bases unmatched: 17. This chain's CDR3 is CASSSGTGTSEWVYNEQFF. The CDR3 DNA reads TGTGCCAGCAGCAGCGGCACCGGGACTAGCGAGTGGGTATACAATGAGCAGTTCTTC.

The rearrangement joins TRBV7-3 to TRBJ2-5; 12 bases are shared with TRBD1. The CDR3 contains 15 residues. J gave up 3 bases and V 3 bases, and 2 bases lay outside the gene matches. The germline CDR1 and CDR2 sequences are SGHTA and FQGTGA. CDR3 bases: TGTGCCAGCAGCTTCGGGACAGGGGGCAAAGAGACCCAGTACTTC. This codes for CASSFGTGGKETQYF. Filled out from reference TRBV7-3 and TRBJ2-5, the complete variable domain reads GAGVSQTPSNKVTEKGKYVELRCDPISGHTALYWYRQSLGQGPEFLIYFQGTGAADDSGLPNDRFFAVRPEGSVSTLKIQRTERGDSAVYLCASSFGTGGKETQYFGPGTRLLVL.

Comments on this clone: Sequence at one end of the junction differs from germline and may be a read error. The chain recombines TRBV28 with TRBJ1-5, with D hard to call. The CDR3 is 12 residues long. CDR1 is MDHEN and CDR2 is SYDVKM in the germline V gene. The CDR3 DNA follows: TGTGCCAGCAGTTTCGGTAGTCTTAACGGAGATTTT. Translating it yields CASSFGSLNGDF. Supplemented by reference TRBV28 and TRBJ1-5, the full variable domain reads DVKVTQSSRYLVKRTGEKVFLECVQDMDHENMFWYRQDPGLGLRLIYFSYDVKMKEKGDIPEGYSVSREKKERFSLILESASTNQTSMYLCASSFGSLNGDFGDGTRLSIL.

The table lists this clone with a count of one. In DNA, the CDR3 is TGCGCCAGCAGCTTCGAGGGTTACAATGAGCAGTTCTTC. Amino acids: CASSFEGYNEQFF. This chain uses TRBV5-1 with TRBJ2-1, with D tentatively TRBD2 (5 bases). Trimming pared 2 bases from V and 4 bases from J, leaving 7 bases between. From germline, CDR1 is SGHRS and CDR2 YFSETQ. The CDR3 totals 13 residues.

Remarks on this clone: One end of the junction is discordant with germline, which a read error may explain. This rearrangement joins TRBV7-2 to TRBJ1-4, with TRBD1 as a possible D gene (6 bases). Germline-derived CDR1 and CDR2 are SGHTA and FQGNSA. The CDR3 runs to 11 residues. The CDR3 here is CASSAGAIVVF. The CDR3 nucleotides read TGTGCCAGCAGCGCAGGGGCAATCGTAGTTTTT.

The CDR3 region has the DNA TGTGCCACCTTGACAGGGGATGCTTCACCCCTCCACTTT. Translated, it gives CATLTGDASPLHF. The chain couples TRBV28 to TRBJ1-6; TRBD1 matches 8 bases. The CDR3 is 13 amino acids. Germline V gives CDR1 MDHEN, CDR2 SYDVKM. V was pared by 10 bases and J by 9 bases, with 8 bases of the junction left unmatched.